The 20 T cell receptor beta chains reported below all come from one sample, sequenced in a study of T cells after yellow fever vaccination. Each CDR3 protein gets one entry after TCRdb re-called the 5' RACE reads with MiXCR. The sample records approximately 330,000 distinct CDR3 sequences, over 4% being singletons. The specimen comprised PBMCs, sampled 5 days after the yellow fever booster vaccination. The receptors originated from a man younger than 30 who received the YFV17D yellow fever vaccine.

This clonotype came up many times. The chain combines TRBV7-2 with TRBJ2-7; D tentatively reads TRBD1 or TRBD2 (6 bases each). CDR1 and CDR2 (germline): SGHTA, FQGNSA. V shed 1 base and J shed 6 bases, with 16 bases lying between them. The CDR3 has 15 amino acids. The CDR3 spells CASSLDGGLPREQYF. CDR3 DNA sequence: TGTGCCAGCAGCTTAGACGGGGGCCTACCTCGCGAGCAGTACTTC.

This clonotype showed up many times. The V call is TRBV4-1, the J call TRBJ1-1; D gene ambiguous. Per germline, CDR1 MGHRA and CDR2 YSYEKL. The CDR3 covers 16 residues. The V and J ends lost 1 base and 1 base respectively, with 13 bases between them. CDR3 DNA: TGCGCCAGCAGCCAAGCGTTACTCCTCGGGAACACTGAAGCTTTCTTT. Translation gives CASSQALLLGNTEAFF.

The gene calls are TRBV5-1 and TRBJ2-2; perhaps D is TRBD1 or TRBD2 (5 bases each). From germline, CDR1 is SGHRS and CDR2 YFSETQ. Trimming left V 7 bases short and J 8 bases short, with 21 bases between. The length of the CDR3 is 15 residues. The CDR3 DNA reads as TGCGCCAGCGGACTCGGGGCGAACACCTTGGGGGAGCTGTTTTTT. The encoded protein is CASGLGANTLGELFF.

The genes are TRBV6-5 and TRBJ1-2; TRBD1 agrees at 9 bases. Trimming took 10 bases from V and 4 from J; bases not matched to a gene: 7. From germline, CDR1 is MNHEY and CDR2 SVGAGI. The length of the CDR3 is 13 residues. The CDR3 region has the DNA TGTGCCACGCACAGGGGGCCTTTCTATGGCTACACCTTC. It is translated as CATHRGPFYGYTF.

This clonotype was counted ten times or more. The chain links TRBV7-2 to TRBJ1-2; unclear D gene. This CDR3 spans 14 amino acids. The germline CDR1 and CDR2 sequences are SGHTA and FQGNSA. Trimming shortened V by 0 bases and J by 3 bases, and 8 bases separated the two germline ends. The CDR3 region has the DNA TGTGCCAGCAGCTTAGCTAACACCGACTATGGCTACACCTTC. Protein sequence: CASSLANTDYGYTF.

This clonotype has a handful of counts. The chain is built from TRBV24-1 and TRBJ1-2, with 8 bases aligning to TRBD1. The CDR3 is 13 amino acids. The germline V gene encodes CDR1 KGHDR and CDR2 SFDVKD. V lost 3 bases, J lost 6 bases, and 2 bases stayed unmatched. The CDR3 DNA follows: TGTGCCACCAGTGATGACAGGGGCCATGGCTACACCTTC. It encodes CATSDDRGHGYTF.

The CDR3 here is CASSRHAGQLSYEQYF. The DNA of the CDR3 is TGCGCCAGCAGCCGGCATGCGGGACAGCTCTCCTACGAGCAGTACTTC. J is TRBJ2-7 and V is TRBV4-3; maybe TRBD1 (7 bases). This CDR3 contains 16 residues. Trimming cost V 4 bases and J 0 bases, with 16 bases left between them. The germline V gene has CDR1 LGHNA and CDR2 YSLEER.

This clonotype was detected a few times. The chain joins TRBV20-1 to TRBJ2-2, with no clear D. CDR3 length: 13 amino acids. V was clipped by 0 bases and J by 7 bases, with 9 bases between them. Looked up from germline, CDR1 is DFQATT and CDR2 is SNEGSKA (reference sequence). The chain's CDR3 is CSARDQRFGELFF. CDR3 DNA sequence: TGCAGTGCTAGAGATCAAAGGTTCGGGGAGCTGTTTTTT.

The gene calls are TRBV6-5 and TRBJ1-4, with D perhaps matching TRBD1 (5 bases). The V end lost 2 bases, the J end lost 7 bases, and 17 bases lay between the germline ends. The CDR3 runs to 16 residues. CDR1 MNHEY and CDR2 SVGAGI come from the germline V gene. CDR3 residues: CASSYRSTSGVEKLFF. Here the CDR3 DNA reads TGTGCCAGCAGTTACCGGAGTACGTCGGGGGTTGAAAAACTGTTTTTT.

In this sample, this clonotype turned up many times. This rearrangement joins TRBV7-2 to TRBJ1-2, with 12 bases lining up with TRBD1. V dropped 5 bases and J dropped 10; count of bases not matched to a gene: 5. Germline CDR1 reads SGHTA; CDR2 reads FQGNSA. This CDR3 comprises 13 residues. The CDR3 loop reads CASSPGTGGAYTF. For the CDR3, the DNA is TGTGCCAGCAGCCCCGGGACAGGGGGCGCCTACACCTTC.

On this clonotype: Relative to the germline gene, one junction end is altered; a read error may explain this. The chain uses TRBV15 and TRBJ1-5; D gene unclear. Germline CDR1 is LNHNV and CDR2 is YYDKDF (reference sequence). The length of the CDR3 is 14 residues. CDR3 bases: TGTGCCACCAGCAGAGTGGGAGGGTATCAGCCCGAGCATTTT. Translated, it gives CATSRVGGYQPEHF.

Written as DNA, the CDR3 is TGTGCCAGCAGCCAGACCACGTCAGCGCTTGGCTACACCTTC. This translates into CASSQTTSALGYTF. J is TRBJ1-2 and V is TRBV5-6; D is ambiguous. Germline V gene lookup returns CDR1 SGHDT and CDR2 YYEEEE. This CDR3 is built from 14 residues. V gave up 4 bases and J gave up 7 bases, with 17 bases separating them.

The chain employs TRBV29-1 and TRBJ1-2, with D hard to call. V was clipped by 1 base and J by 6 bases, with 12 bases between them. The germline V gene encodes CDR1 SQVTM and CDR2 ANQGSEA. The CDR3 is made up of 13 amino acids. The CDR3 sequence: CSVEAPLLDGYTF. The CDR3 DNA is TGCAGCGTTGAAGCCCCCCTACTGGATGGCTACACCTTC.

This clonotype turned up a few times. V usage is TRBV12-3 or TRBV12-4 and J usage is TRBJ2-2, with D tentatively TRBD1 (7 bases). V was trimmed by 1 base and J by 3 bases, leaving 12 bases between them. This CDR3 comprises 16 residues. Here the CDR3 DNA reads TGTGCCAGCAGTTTAGTCGCAGGGGGGTACACCGGGGAGCTGTTTTTT. It specifies CASSLVAGGYTGELFF.

This clonotype turned up a few times. DNA of the CDR3: TGCGCCAGCAGCGGAGGAAGGGGGCAGGGGGCGAACGAGCAGTACTTC. Its protein is CASSGGRGQGANEQYF. The rearrangement uses TRBV4-1 and TRBJ2-7; TRBD1 aligns across 8 bases. Trimming removed 5 bases from V and 5 bases from J; junction bases left unmatched: 14. This CDR3 has 16 residues. Germline V lookup: CDR1 MGHRA, CDR2 YSYEKL.

This clonotype was found many times. The gene calls are TRBV5-1 and TRBJ2-2, with 7 bases that match TRBD1. Germline lookup yields CDR1 SGHRS and CDR2 YFSETQ. There are 16 residues in the CDR3. Trimming cost V 5 bases and J 4 bases; bases outside gene matches: 11. The CDR3 DNA is TGCGCCAGCAGGCTGCCCCACAGGGGCCCCACCGGGGAGCTGTTTTTT. Translated: CASRLPHRGPTGELFF. Drawing the rest from reference TRBV5-1 and TRBJ2-2, the complete variable domain is KAGVTQTPRYLIKTRGQQVTLSCSPISGHRSVSWYQQTPGQGLQFLFEYFSETQRNKGNFPGRFSGRQFSNSRSEMNVSTLELGDSALYLCASRLPHRGPTGELFFGEGSRLTVL.

This clonotype was detected ten times or more. The chain recombines TRBV10-2 with TRBJ2-3; D unresolved. V dropped 1 base and J dropped 4 bases, with 6 bases sitting between them. Per germline, CDR1 WSHSY and CDR2 SAAADI. The CDR3 length is 13 residues. DNA for the CDR3: TGCGCCAGCAGTGAGTGGAGTCCAGATACGCAGTATTTT. This sequence encodes CASSEWSPDTQYF.

At least ten counts were recorded for this clonotype. This chain joins TRBV7-2 and TRBJ2-1; a weak D match, TRBD2 (5 bases). Germline V lookup: CDR1 SGHTA, CDR2 FQGNSA. Deletions cut 5 bases from V and 0 bases from J, with 5 bases between. The CDR3 runs 13 residues. The CDR3 DNA sequence: TGTGCCAGCAGCACTAGCTCCTACAATGAGCAGTTCTTC. Amino acids: CASSTSSYNEQFF.

The CDR3 DNA is TGTGCCAGCAGCTTAGGCCTAGCCCCTAGTGAGACCCAGTACTTC. It is translated as CASSLGLAPSETQYF. The chain joins TRBV7-9 to TRBJ2-5; D might be TRBD2 (5 bases). The V gene lost 1 base and the J gene lost 5 bases, with 14 bases spanning the gap. This CDR3 is built from 15 residues. The germline gives CDR1 SEHNR, CDR2 FQNEAQ (reference sequence).

The chain links TRBV7-9 to TRBJ1-3, with a possible D match to TRBD1 (6 bases). Trimming left V 1 base short and J 5 bases short, with 9 bases between. CDR3 length equals 14 residues. Germline V CDR1 and CDR2: SEHNR, FQNEAQ (reference sequence). CDR3 amino acids: CASSLGRDRNTIYF. In DNA form, the CDR3 reads TGTGCCAGCAGCTTAGGTCGGGACAGAAACACCATATATTTT.